One sample yielded the 2 T cell receptor beta chains listed below, sequenced in a study of monozygotic twins with inflammatory bowel disease. TCRdb reprocessed the 5' RACE reads; each CDR3 protein has one entry and no DNA is given. This sample contains approximately 400,000 distinct CDR3 sequences. The sample taken for sequencing was blood. The receptors shown here come from a human donor with ulcerative colitis or Crohn's disease, or a healthy co-twin of an affected twin (not recorded which).

The V and J genes are TRBV4-1 and TRBJ1-2; TCRdb outputs TRBD1, but without DNA this stays unchecked. Germline V lookup: CDR1 MGHRA, CDR2 YSYEKL. This CDR3 spans 14 amino acids. CDR3 residues: CASSQELGGRGYTF.

This chain uses TRBV9 with TRBJ2-5; checking the TCRdb D call of TRBD2 is not possible without DNA. CDR1 SGDLS and CDR2 YYNGEE come from the germline V gene. The CDR3 is 17 residues long. Here the CDR3 reads CASSVSPGGASQETQYF.